This record looks at one T cell receptor (beta chain) sequence and its context. What it recognizes is unknown. The data belong to a study of beta chain features in type 1 diabetes. Study overall: Across the samples, 107,917,701 sorted cells were examined in total.

Every bit of the isolated RNA underwent reverse transcription, so sequencing read expressed TCRB transcripts. Repertoires were generated with immunoSEQ multiplex PCR, while TCRdb's copy carries only in-frame clones and drops some. Among roughly 380,000 clones, roughly a fifth were seen once, and the ten largest hold around 0.04%. The single heparinised draw taken from each donor contained roughly 110 mL of blood on average. Study conclusions and caveats: Researchers report that Type 1 diabetes patients had moderately but significantly shorter TCRB CDR3s across all four CD4+ subsets.

The clonotype originates from a woman between 18 and 29 years old in good health. What was sequenced was naive CD4+ T cells from blood.

The CDR3 loop reads CSVERGKDTQYF. The DNA of the CDR3 is TGCAGCGTTGAACGAGGGAAAGATACGCAGTATTTT. The gene calls are TRBV29-1 and TRBJ2-3; tentatively, D is TRBD2 (5 bases). Per the germline V gene, CDR1 is SQVTM and CDR2 is ANQGSEA. The CDR3 is 12 amino acids. V lost 2 bases and J 5 bases, leaving 8 bases between the germline ends.